This TCR beta chain was captured in a study of blood T cell repertoires in COVID-19. Study-level background: Samples representing acute and convalescent COVID-19 were sourced from the United States, Italy and Spain.

Clones were read by immunoSEQ multiplex PCR, and TCRdb kept only the in-frame ones, dropping some. In the table there are fewer than 200,000 clones, almost 85% of which are singletons. It was during active infection that Seattle patients were enrolled and then longitudinally followed. Sequenced: peripheral blood. This TCR derives from a woman aged 80 or older with COVID-19, enrolled during active disease.

The CDR3 bases are TGTGCCAGTAGTACCCGCCGGGGGGGGGTGTCGAGGCAGCCCCAGCATTTT. It is translated as CASSTRRGGVSRQPQHF. V usage is TRBV19 and J usage is TRBJ1-5, with D perhaps TRBD1 (5 bases). The V and J ends lost 4 bases and 7 bases respectively, with 23 bases between them. The CDR3 runs 17 residues. CDR1 and CDR2 from the germline V gene are LNHDA and SQIVND (reference sequence).